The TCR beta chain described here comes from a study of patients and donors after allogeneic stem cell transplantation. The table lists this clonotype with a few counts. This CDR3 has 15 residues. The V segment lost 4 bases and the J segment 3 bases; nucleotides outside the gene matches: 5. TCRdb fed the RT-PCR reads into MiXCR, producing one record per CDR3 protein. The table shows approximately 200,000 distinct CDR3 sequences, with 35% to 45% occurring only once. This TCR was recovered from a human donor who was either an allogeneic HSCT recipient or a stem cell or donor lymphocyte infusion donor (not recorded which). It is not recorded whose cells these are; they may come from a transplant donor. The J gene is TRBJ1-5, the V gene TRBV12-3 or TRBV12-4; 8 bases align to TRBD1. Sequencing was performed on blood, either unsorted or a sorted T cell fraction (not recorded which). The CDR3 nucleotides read TGTGCCAGCAGTTACGGGGGACAGGTCAATCAGCCCCAGCATTTT. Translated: CASSYGGQVNQPQHF.